This record concerns one T cell receptor beta chain sequence. The antigen is undetermined. The germline gives CDR1 SGHAT, CDR2 FQNNGV. V lost 3 bases and J lost 2; bases outside the gene matches: 4. The CDR3 sequence is 14 residues long. This sample stems from a study of CD8+ T cells in alopecia areata. Study summary: Treatment of the treated patients consisted of oral tofacitinib, 5 to 10 mg twice daily. Overall study findings and caveats: Scalp and blood retained many expanded lesional clones during tofacitinib. One nonresponder makes the tie between baseline CD8+ expansion and response uncertain.

cDNA reverse transcribed from extracted RNA served as the sequencing template. TCRdb keeps only in-frame clones here, not all; method: immunoSEQ multiplex PCR. The data hold about 5,900 clones, with roughly 61% observed a single time. Sample treatment: oral pan-JAK inhibitor, 5-10 mg twice daily. Sampling of alopecia areata patients yielded lesional scalp punch biopsies as well as peripheral blood. This TCR was recovered from a human donor with alopecia areata. This chain uses TRBV11-2 with TRBJ2-7; 7 bases match TRBD2. The starting material was skin, obtained at approximately week 30, from a patient treated with tofacitinib. CDR3: CASSFGGSPYEQYF. The CDR3 DNA is TGTGCCAGCAGCTTTGGCGGGAGTCCCTACGAGCAGTACTTC.